These 8 T cell receptor beta chains were all obtained from the same sample, sequenced in a study of radiation and T cells in renal cell carcinoma (TCRdb year 2020). Libraries were prepared through the immunoSEQ multiplex PCR assay. TCRdb provides this immuneACCESS table in a form limited to in-frame rearrangements. Some clones are lacking; in checked studies, under half of them reflect an unresolved V gene, and why the rest are absent is not known. For this sample the table gives about 130,000 clones, of which approximately 90% were detected only once. The ten largest clones add up to around 12% of the sample. The time point label, as the study defines it: baseline pretreatment blood. Per the publication, the treatment or condition label means: 15 Gy SBRT to primary tumor, nephrectomy 4 weeks later. The source was blood, collected from a patient whose treatment included radiotherapy and nephrectomy. The receptors originated from a woman aged 50 to 60 with renal cell carcinoma.

The chain carries TRBV29-1 and TRBJ1-2, with a weak D call TRBD1 (5 bases). Germline CDR1 and CDR2: SQVTM and ANQGSEA. With 3 bases removed from V and 7 bases from J, the gap between germline ends came to 15 bases. The CDR3 runs to 13 residues. This CDR3 is CSVEAERGTGYTF. CDR3 DNA sequence: TGCAGCGTTGAGGCGGAACGAGGGACTGGCTACACCTTC.

V usage is TRBV7-2 and J usage is TRBJ1-1, with 9 bases lining up with TRBD1. The CDR3 loop spans 16 amino acids. Germline V gene sequence: CDR1 SGHTA, CDR2 FQGNSA. Trimming cost V 4 bases and J 4 bases; bases outside gene matches: 10. CDR3 sequence reads: CASSSFRDRDATEAFF. DNA of the CDR3: TGTGCCAGCAGCTCATTCCGGGACAGGGATGCCACTGAAGCTTTCTTT.

This chain uses TRBV7-9 with TRBJ2-2; the D is unclear. Germline values: CDR1 SEHNR, CDR2 FQNEAQ (reference sequence). V was cut by 1 base and J by 6 bases, with 9 bases left in between. The CDR3 length is 14 residues. The CDR3 loop is CASSLGGKPGELFF. The CDR3 region has the DNA TGTGCCAGCAGCTTAGGGGGAAAACCCGGGGAGCTGTTTTTT.

This chain joins TRBV18 and TRBJ1-4, with TRBD1 as a possible D gene (5 bases). This CDR3 spans 16 amino acids. CDR1 and CDR2 (germline): KGHSH, LQKENI. Trimming removed 6 bases from V and 8 bases from J, with 22 bases in between. In nucleotides, the CDR3 is TGTGCCAGCTCTCCCTCGAGGGACGCCCGACGGGAAAAACTGTTTTTT. Its protein product is CASSPSRDARREKLFF.

The V gene is TRBV13, the J gene TRBJ1-1; D is unclear. Germline CDR1 reads PRHDT; CDR2 reads FYEKMQ (reference sequence). This CDR3 has 13 amino acids. V lost 1 base and J 1 base, leaving 4 bases between the germline ends. The CDR3 DNA follows: TGTGCCAGCAGCTTAGATCAGAACACTGAAGCTTTCTTT. As protein: CASSLDQNTEAFF.

The chain links TRBV21-1 to TRBJ1-6; the table's D gene call, TRBD1, was not cross checked with the DNA. TRBV21-1 represents a pseudogene. The CDR3 totals 18 residues. The CDR3 coding sequence is TGTGCCAGCGACGGTTTTTCACAGGGGCCGCCCTATAATTCACCCCTCCACTTT. Encoded protein: CASDGFSQGPPYNSPLHF.

V and J are TRBV11-1 and TRBJ1-1; 7 bases align to TRBD1. The ends lost 4 bases at V and 3 bases at J; junction bases unmatched: 11. This CDR3 has 16 amino acids. Germline V gene data show CDR1 as SGHAT and CDR2 as FQDESV (reference sequence). The CDR3 is CASSSRRYQGDTEAFF. The CDR3 coding sequence is TGTGCCAGCAGCTCCCGAAGATATCAGGGGGACACTGAAGCTTTCTTT.

V usage is TRBV7-8 and J usage is TRBJ1-2, with a possible D match to TRBD1 (6 bases). Trimming pared 5 bases from V and 6 bases from J, leaving 16 bases between. This CDR3 is 14 amino acids long. Per the germline V gene, CDR1 is SGHVS and CDR2 is FQNEAQ. The CDR3 protein is CASSLRGGFDGYTF. The CDR3 DNA follows: TGTGCCAGCAGCCTGAGGGGGGGCTTTGATGGCTACACCTTC.